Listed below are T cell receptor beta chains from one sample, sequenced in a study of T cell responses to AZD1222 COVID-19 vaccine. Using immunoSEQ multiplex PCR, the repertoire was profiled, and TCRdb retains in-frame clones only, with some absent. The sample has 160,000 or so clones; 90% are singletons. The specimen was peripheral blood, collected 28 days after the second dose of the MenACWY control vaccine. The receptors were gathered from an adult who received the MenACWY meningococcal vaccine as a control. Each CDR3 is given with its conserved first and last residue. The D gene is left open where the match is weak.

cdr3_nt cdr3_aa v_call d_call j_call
TGTGCCAGCAGCACCCGACTAGCGCCTTACAATGAGCAGTTCTTC CASSTRLAPYNEQFF TRBV7-8 TRBD2 TRBJ2-1
TGCAGCGCCGTGGACAGGCTAGACAATGAGCAGTTCTTC CSAVDRLDNEQFF TRBV29-1 TRBD1 TRBJ2-1
TGTGCCAGCAGCTTAGAACAGGGGGCCAACACTGAAGCTTTCTTT CASSLEQGANTEAFF TRBV7-2 TRBD1 TRBJ1-1
TGCGCCAGCAGCTTCGGGACAGGTACCTACGAGCAGTACTTC CASSFGTGTYEQYF TRBV5-1 TRBD1 TRBJ2-7
TGTGCCAGCAGCTTAGGGGGGACATCCTATAATTCACCCCTCCACTTT CASSLGGTSYNSPLHF TRBV7-2 - TRBJ1-6
TGTGCCAGCTCACCGACTAGCGGGAGACCCGGGGAGCTGTTTTTT CASSPTSGRPGELFF TRBV18 TRBD2 TRBJ2-2
TGTGCCAGCAGTTTAATCGGGACAGCAAACTACAATGAGCAGTTCTTC CASSLIGTANYNEQFF TRBV28 TRBD1 TRBJ2-1
TGTGCCTGGAACAAGTGGGGCAATCAGCCCCAGCATTTT CAWNKWGNQPQHF TRBV30 - TRBJ1-5
TGTGCCAGCAGTGACCTCGGCGGGGAAGAGACCCAGTACTTC CASSDLGGEETQYF TRBV2 - TRBJ2-5
TGTGCCAGTAGTATGGGGCGGAAACAAGAGACCCAGTACTTC CASSMGRKQETQYF TRBV19 - TRBJ2-5
TGTGCCAGCAGTTCGACAGGGCGGACTGAAGCTTTCTTT CASSSTGRTEAFF TRBV6-6 TRBD1 TRBJ1-1
TGTGCCGCCCGAGGGTTTGGGGAGCTGTTTTTT CAARGFGELFF TRBV24-1 - TRBJ2-2
TGTGCCAGCAGCCAAGGAGGGTATCAGCCCCAGCATTTT CASSQGGYQPQHF TRBV3-1/TRBV3-2 - TRBJ1-5